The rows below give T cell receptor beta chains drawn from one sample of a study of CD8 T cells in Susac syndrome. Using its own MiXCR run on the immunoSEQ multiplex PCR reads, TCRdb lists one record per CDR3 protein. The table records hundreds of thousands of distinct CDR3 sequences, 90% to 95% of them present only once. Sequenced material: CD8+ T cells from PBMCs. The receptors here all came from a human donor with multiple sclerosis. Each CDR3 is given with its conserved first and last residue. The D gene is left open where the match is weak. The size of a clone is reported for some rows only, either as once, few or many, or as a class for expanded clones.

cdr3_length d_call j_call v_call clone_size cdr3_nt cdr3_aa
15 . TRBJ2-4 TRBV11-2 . TGTGCCAGCAGCTTAAGGGGGCGGGAGATGGACATTCAGTACTTC CASSLRGREMDIQYF
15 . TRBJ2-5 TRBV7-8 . TGTGCCAGCAGCTTAGTTACTAGGAGTAAAGAGACCCAGTACTTC CASSLVTRSKETQYF
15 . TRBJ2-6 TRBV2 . TGTGCCAGCACTGAGACTTTCTCTGGGGCCAACGTCCTGACTTTC CASTETFSGANVLTF
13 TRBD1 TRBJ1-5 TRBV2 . TGTGCCAGCAGGACAGGGGGCGGCCAGCCCCAGCATTTT CASRTGGGQPQHF
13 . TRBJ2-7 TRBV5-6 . TGTGCCAGCAGCTCCCTGGTTTCCTACGAGCAGTACTTC CASSSLVSYEQYF
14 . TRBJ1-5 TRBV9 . TGTGCCAGCAGCGACCAGGCTAGCAATCAGCCCCAGCATTTT CASSDQASNQPQHF
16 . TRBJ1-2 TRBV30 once TGTGCCTGGAGTGTTGGACAACCATCTACCAACTATGGCTACACCTTC CAWSVGQPSTNYGYTF
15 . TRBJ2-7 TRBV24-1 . TGTGCCACCAGTGATTTAGTAGGGGGATCCTACGAGCAGTACTTC CATSDLVGGSYEQYF
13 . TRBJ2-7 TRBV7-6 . TGTGCCAGCAGACCGGACGGAACCTACGAGCAGTACTTC CASRPDGTYEQYF
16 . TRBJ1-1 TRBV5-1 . TGCGCCAGCAGCTCTGCTTTATCAGGGGCCGGCACTGAAGCTTTCTTT CASSSALSGAGTEAFF